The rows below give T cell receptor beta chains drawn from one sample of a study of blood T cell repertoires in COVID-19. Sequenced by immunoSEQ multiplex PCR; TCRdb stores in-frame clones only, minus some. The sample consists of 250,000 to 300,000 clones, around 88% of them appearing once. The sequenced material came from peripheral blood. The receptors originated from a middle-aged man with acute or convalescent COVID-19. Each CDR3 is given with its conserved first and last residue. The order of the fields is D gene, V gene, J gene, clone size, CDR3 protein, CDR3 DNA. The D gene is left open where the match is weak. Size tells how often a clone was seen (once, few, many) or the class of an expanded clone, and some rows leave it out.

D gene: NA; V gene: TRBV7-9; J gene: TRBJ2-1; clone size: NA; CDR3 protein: CASSSSTGKSGSYNEQFF; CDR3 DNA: TGTGCCAGCAGCTCGTCAACAGGGAAGTCAGGTTCCTACAATGAGCAGTTCTTC
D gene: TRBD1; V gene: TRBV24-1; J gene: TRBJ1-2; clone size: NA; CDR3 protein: CATSETGRIGYTF; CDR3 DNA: TGTGCCACCAGCGAGACAGGGAGGATTGGCTACACCTTC
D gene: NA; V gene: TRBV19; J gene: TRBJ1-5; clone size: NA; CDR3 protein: CASSIIMPMSYSNQPQHF; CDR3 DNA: TGTGCCAGTAGTATTATTATGCCGATGAGTTATAGCAATCAGCCCCAGCATTTT
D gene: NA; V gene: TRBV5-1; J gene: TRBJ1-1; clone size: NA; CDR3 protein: CASSQDSMNTEAFF; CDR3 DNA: TGCGCCAGCAGTCAAGACAGCATGAACACTGAAGCTTTCTTT
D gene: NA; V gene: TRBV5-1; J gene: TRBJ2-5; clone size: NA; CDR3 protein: CASSLVGGAGETQYF; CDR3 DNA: TGCGCCAGCAGCCTTGTTGGAGGGGCCGGAGAGACCCAGTACTTC
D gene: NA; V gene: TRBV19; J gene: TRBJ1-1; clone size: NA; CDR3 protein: CASTLGGLGTEAFF; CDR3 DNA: TGTGCCAGTACCCTTGGAGGCCTGGGCACTGAAGCTTTCTTT
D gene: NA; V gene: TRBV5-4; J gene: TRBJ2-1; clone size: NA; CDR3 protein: CASSYEGGVYNEQFF; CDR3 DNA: TGTGCCAGCAGCTATGAGGGGGGGGTCTACAATGAGCAGTTCTTC
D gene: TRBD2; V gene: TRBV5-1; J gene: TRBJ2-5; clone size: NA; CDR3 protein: CASRQSGGSQETQYF; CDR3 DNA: TGCGCCAGCAGGCAAAGCGGGGGTTCACAAGAGACCCAGTACTTC
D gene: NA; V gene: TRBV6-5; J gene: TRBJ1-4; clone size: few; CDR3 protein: CATMDSLREKLFF; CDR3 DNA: TGTGCCACCATGGACAGCCTAAGGGAAAAACTGTTTTTT
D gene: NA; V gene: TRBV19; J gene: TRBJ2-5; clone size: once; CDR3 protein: CATALRWGRGETQYF; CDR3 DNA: TGTGCCACCGCTCTAAGATGGGGGCGCGGAGAGACCCAGTACTTC
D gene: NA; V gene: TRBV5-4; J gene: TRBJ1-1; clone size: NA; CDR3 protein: CASILWGGTEAFF; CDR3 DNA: TGTGCCAGCATCCTTTGGGGGGGCACTGAAGCTTTCTTT
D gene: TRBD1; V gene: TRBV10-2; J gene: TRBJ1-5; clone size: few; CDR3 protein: CASSETGDSNQPQHF; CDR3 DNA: TGCGCCAGCAGTGAGACAGGGGATAGCAATCAGCCCCAGCATTTT
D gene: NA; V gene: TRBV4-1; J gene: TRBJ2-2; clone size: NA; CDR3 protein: CASSQAFAGELFF; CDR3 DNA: TGCGCCAGCAGCCAAGCATTTGCCGGGGAGCTGTTTTTT
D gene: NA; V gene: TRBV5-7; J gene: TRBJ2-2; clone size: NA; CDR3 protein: CASSLFSGVTGELFF; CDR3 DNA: TGTGCCAGCAGCTTGTTTTCCGGAGTCACCGGGGAGCTGTTTTTT
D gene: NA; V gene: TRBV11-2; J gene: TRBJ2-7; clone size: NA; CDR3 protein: CASSPRGGGLYEQYF; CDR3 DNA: TGTGCCAGCAGCCCCCGAGGCGGGGGCCTGTACGAGCAGTACTTC
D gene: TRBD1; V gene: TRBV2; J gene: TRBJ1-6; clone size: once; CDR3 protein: CASSRQGVDSPLHF; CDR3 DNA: TGTGCCAGCAGTCGACAGGGCGTGGATTCACCCCTCCACTTT
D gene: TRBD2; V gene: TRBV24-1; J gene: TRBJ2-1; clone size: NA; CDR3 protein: CATSDKSGDYNEQFF; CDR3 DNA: TGTGCCACCAGTGATAAAAGCGGGGACTACAATGAGCAGTTCTTC
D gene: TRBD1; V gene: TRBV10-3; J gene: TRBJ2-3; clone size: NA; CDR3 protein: CAITAGQGGTDTQYF; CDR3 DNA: TGTGCCATCACTGCAGGACAGGGGGGCACAGATACGCAGTATTTT
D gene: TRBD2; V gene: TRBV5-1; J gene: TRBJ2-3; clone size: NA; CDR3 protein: CASSLVAGVDTQYF; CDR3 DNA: TGCGCCAGCAGCTTGGTAGCGGGGGTAGATACGCAGTATTTT
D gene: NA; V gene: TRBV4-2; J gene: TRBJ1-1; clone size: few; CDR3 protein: CASSRSGLMNTEAFF; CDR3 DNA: TGTGCCAGCAGCCGGTCAGGGTTGATGAACACTGAAGCTTTCTTT
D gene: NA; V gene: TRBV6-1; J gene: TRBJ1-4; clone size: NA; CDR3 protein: CASSEYPVEATNEKLFF; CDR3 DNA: TGTGCCAGCAGTGAGTATCCGGTGGAGGCAACTAATGAAAAACTGTTTTTT
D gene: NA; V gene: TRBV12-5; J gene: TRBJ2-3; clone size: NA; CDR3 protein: CASGPPTGTDTQYF; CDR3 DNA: TGTGCTAGTGGTCCCCCCACAGGCACAGATACGCAGTATTTT
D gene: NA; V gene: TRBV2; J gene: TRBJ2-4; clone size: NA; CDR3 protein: CASSPTTGIQYF; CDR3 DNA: TGTGCCAGCAGCCCGACTACGGGCATTCAGTACTTC
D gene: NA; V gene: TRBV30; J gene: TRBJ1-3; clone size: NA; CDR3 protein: CAWSPKQPFSGNTIYF; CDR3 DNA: TGTGCCTGGAGCCCTAAACAGCCTTTCTCTGGAAACACCATATATTTT
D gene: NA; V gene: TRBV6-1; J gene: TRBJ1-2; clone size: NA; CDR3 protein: CASSEATGISYGYTF; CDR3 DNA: TGTGCCAGCAGTGAAGCTACAGGGATCAGCTATGGCTACACCTTC
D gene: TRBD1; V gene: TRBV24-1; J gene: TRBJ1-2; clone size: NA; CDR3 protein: CATSDPRTGGFYGYTF; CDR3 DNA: TGTGCCACCAGTGATCCCCGGACAGGGGGTTTTTATGGCTACACCTTC
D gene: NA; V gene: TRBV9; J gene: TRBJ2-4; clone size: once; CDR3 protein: CASSVGGTKNIQYF; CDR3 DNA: TGTGCCAGCAGCGTAGGAGGGACCAAAAACATTCAGTACTTC
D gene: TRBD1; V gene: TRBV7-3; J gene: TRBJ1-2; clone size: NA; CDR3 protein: CASSDRQGGYTF; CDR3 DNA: TGTGCCAGCAGCGACCGACAGGGTGGCTACACCTTC
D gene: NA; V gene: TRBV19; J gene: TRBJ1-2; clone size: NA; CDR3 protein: CASSISRLNYGYTF; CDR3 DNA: TGTGCCAGTAGTATTTCCAGGCTGAACTATGGCTACACCTTC
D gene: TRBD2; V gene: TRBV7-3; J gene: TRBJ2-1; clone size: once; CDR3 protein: CASSLLRLAGMDDEQFF; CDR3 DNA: TGTGCCAGCAGCTTATTGAGGCTAGCGGGGATGGATGATGAGCAGTTCTTC
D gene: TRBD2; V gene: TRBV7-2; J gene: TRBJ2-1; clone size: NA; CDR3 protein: CASSLVGRGGSAEQFF; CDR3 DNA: TGTGCCAGCAGCCTAGTGGGGCGGGGGGGCTCGGCTGAGCAGTTCTTC
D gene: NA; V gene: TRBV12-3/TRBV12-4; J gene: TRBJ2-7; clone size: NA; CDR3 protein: CASSLTGPYEQYF; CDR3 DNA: TGTGCCAGCAGTTTGACAGGACCCTACGAGCAGTACTTC